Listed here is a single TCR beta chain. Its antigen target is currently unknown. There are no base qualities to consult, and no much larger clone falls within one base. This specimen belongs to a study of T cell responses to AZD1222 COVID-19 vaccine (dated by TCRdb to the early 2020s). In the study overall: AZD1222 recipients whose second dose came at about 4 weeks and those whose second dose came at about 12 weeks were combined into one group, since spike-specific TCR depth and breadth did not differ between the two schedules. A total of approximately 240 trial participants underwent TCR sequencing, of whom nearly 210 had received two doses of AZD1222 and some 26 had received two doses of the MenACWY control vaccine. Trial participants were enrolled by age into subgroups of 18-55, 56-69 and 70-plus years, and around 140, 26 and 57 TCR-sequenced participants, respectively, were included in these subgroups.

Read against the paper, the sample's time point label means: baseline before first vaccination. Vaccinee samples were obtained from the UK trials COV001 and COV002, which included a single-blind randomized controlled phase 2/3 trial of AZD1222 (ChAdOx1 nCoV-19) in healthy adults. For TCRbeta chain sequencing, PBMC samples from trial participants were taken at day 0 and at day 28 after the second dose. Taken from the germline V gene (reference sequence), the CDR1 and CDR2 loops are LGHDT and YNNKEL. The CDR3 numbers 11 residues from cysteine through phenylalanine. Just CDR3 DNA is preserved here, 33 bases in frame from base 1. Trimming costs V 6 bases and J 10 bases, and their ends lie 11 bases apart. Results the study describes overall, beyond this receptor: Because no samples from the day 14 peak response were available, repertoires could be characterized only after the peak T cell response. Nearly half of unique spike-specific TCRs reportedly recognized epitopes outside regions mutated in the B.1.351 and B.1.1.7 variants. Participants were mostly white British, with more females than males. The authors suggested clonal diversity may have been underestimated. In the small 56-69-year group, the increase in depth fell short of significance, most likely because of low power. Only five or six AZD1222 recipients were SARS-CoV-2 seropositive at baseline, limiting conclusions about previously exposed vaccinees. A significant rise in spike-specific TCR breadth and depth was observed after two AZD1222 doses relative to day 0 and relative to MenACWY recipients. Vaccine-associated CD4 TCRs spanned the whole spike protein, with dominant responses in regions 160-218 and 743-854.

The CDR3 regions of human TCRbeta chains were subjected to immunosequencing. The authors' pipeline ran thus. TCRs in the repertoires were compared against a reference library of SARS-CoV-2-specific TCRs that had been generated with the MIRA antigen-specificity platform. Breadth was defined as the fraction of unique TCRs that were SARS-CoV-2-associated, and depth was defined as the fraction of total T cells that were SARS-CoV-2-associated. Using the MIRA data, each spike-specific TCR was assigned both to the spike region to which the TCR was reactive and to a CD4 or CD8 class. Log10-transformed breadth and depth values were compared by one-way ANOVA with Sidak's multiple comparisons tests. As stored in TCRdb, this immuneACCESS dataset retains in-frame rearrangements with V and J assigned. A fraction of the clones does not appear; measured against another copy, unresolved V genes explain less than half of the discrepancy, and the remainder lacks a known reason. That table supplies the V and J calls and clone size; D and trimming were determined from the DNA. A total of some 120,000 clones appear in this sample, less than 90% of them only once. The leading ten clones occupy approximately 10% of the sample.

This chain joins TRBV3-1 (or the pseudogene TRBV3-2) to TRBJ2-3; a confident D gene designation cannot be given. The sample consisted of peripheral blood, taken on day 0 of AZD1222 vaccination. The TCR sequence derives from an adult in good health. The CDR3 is CASRILGSQYF. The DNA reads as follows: TGTGCCAGCAGAATACTCGGGTCGCAGTATTTT.